This T cell receptor beta chain appears in the sequencing data of a study of cytotoxic CD8 clonotypes in ibrutinib-treated CLL (dated by TCRdb to about 2021). General notes on the study: The cohort was composed of ten to eleven relapsed/refractory and around 14 treatment-naive patients; IGHV unmutated status was identified in 17 patients. Responses were partial in some 24 patients and complete in 2; after median around 66 months follow-up, about 14 stayed in remission and around 12 progressed. The response samples were drawn at a median of approximately 12 months into treatment, with a range of about 6 to 36 months. An average of around 260,000 productive templates and tens of thousands of productive rearrangements was obtained per sample. Of the roughly 86 participants in the trial, about two dozen had longitudinal samples available. Cryopreserved peripheral blood mononuclear cells were obtained before treatment, at response, and at either sustained remission or disease progression. Every remission and progressive disease sample was obtained while ibrutinib was still being received by the patients. What the authors observed across the whole study: Clonality increased at ibrutinib response, stayed stable in sustained remission, and fell back toward baseline at progression. Baseline clonality exceeded that of age-matched healthy donors and correlated strongly with circulating CD8+ T-cell counts. Sampling times were not matched between sustained-remission and progressing patients, and lymph node repertoires were not studied. Public clonotypes were rare and either shrank or stayed stable during treatment, and the rise in clonality at ibrutinib response reflected expansion of private clonotypes.

The goal of deep resolution MiSeq sequencing was a depth between 1 in 1 million and 1 in 200,000 T cells, and coverage averaged 10x per clonotype. The immunoSEQ hsTCRB Kit was used to generate the TCR beta libraries. As for the authors' bioinformatics: Data were analyzed with ImmunoSEQ Data Assistant and ImmunoSEQ Analyzer, with V, D and J genes assigned per IMGT definitions. Clonality, which ranges from 0 to 1, was calculated as one minus the normalized Shannon entropy of productive rearrangement frequencies. Public clonotype analysis was restricted to overrepresented clonotypes comprising at least 0.05% of each patient's repertoire. More than ten age-matched healthy donor repertoires from immuneACCESS were used as controls for clonality. The clones in this table, taken by TCRdb from immuneACCESS, are in-frame only. Not every clone is retained; where verified, under half of the shortfall comes from an unresolved V gene, and the cause of the rest is unknown. The V and J calls and clone size come from that table; D and trimming were worked out from the DNA. The sample contains 70,000 to 80,000 clones, 70% to 90% of them found a single time. About 40% of the sample is held by the ten biggest clonotypes.

This clone appeared a single time. Its antigen specificity is not known. No base qualities exist here, and no much larger clone lies one base off it. The time point label of this sample denotes: approximately 25 months on ibrutinib. For TCR beta library preparation, approximately 2 micrograms of genomic DNA were extracted from the cryopreserved PBMCs. Longitudinal blood samples from CLL patients receiving ibrutinib monotherapy were subjected to high-throughput TCR beta sequencing. The patients took part in an open-label, single-center phase 2 trial of ibrutinib monotherapy. Trimming takes 6 bases from V and 2 bases from J, and the germline ends sit 10 bases apart. Inclusive of the bounding cysteine and phenylalanine, the CDR3 is 13 residues long. The CDR3 DNA has 39 bases and is translated from base 1. The germline V gene (reference sequence) gives CDR1 as MNHNY and CDR2 as SVGAGI.

The receptor was derived from a human donor with chronic lymphocytic leukemia. The specimen was PBMCs, collected after 24 months of ibrutinib treatment. Recombination joined TRBV6-6 with TRBJ1-1, with no confident D gene call. The CDR3 protein is CASSPSVNTEAFF. The bases read TGTGCCAGCAGCCCTTCGGTTAACACTGAAGCTTTCTTT.